What follows are 20 T cell receptor beta chains derived from one specimen sequenced in a study of cytomegalovirus exposure and HLA in healthy donors. The primer mix had 60 Vbeta and 13 Jbeta primers. Generated by immunoSEQ multiplex PCR, the TCRdb table keeps only in-frame clones and is missing some. The sample carries around 190,000 clones, 60% to 85% recorded once. Sequenced sample: PBMCs. The receptor set was obtained from a woman in her late teens or twenties in good health and CMV-seronegative.

The chain uses TRBV7-8 and TRBJ2-1; D is unresolved. Deletions cut 1 base from V and 7 bases from J, with 8 bases between. The CDR3 length is 13 residues. Germline CDR1 is SGHVS and CDR2 is FQNEAQ. The CDR3 is CASSLGTSNEQFF. CDR3 DNA sequence: TGTGCCAGCAGCTTAGGTACAAGTAATGAGCAGTTCTTC.

The chain combines TRBV7-2 with TRBJ1-5, with 8 nucleotides matching TRBD1. CDR3 length: 15 amino acids. Germline values: CDR1 SGHTA, CDR2 FQGNSA. Losses at the gene ends were 1 base for V and 3 bases for J; bases not matched to a gene: 2. The CDR3 DNA sequence: TGTGCCAGCAGCTTAGGGACAGGGTTCAATCAGCCCCAGCATTTT. Protein sequence: CASSLGTGFNQPQHF.

This clone appeared once. This sequence joins TRBV25-1 and TRBJ1-3, with D unclear. The CDR3 loop spans 15 amino acids. V lost 7 bases, J lost 0 bases, and 13 bases lay in between. CDR1 is MGHDK, CDR2 SYGVNS, per germline. The CDR3 region has the DNA TGTGCCAGCACACAGACGGGAAGCTCTGGAAACACCATATATTTT. It codes for CASTQTGSSGNTIYF.

This chain uses TRBV9 with TRBJ2-2; TRBD2 matches at 7 bases. The CDR3 spans 15 residues. V lost 3 bases, J lost 6 bases, and 8 bases stayed unmatched. Germline assignment: CDR1 SGDLS and CDR2 YYNGEE. This CDR3 is CASSGGEGPSGELFF. CDR3 sequence (DNA): TGTGCCAGCAGCGGGGGGGAGGGGCCCTCCGGGGAGCTGTTTTTT.

V gene TRBV21-1 combines with J gene TRBJ2-7; TRBD2 is taken as the D call from the table, unchecked against the DNA. TRBV21-1 is labeled a pseudogene. The CDR3 loop spans 13 amino acids. The CDR3 bases are TGTGCCAGCAGGAGGAGGCAGAACTACGAGCAGTACTTC. Translated: CASRRRQNYEQYF.

The rearrangement links TRBV7-8 to TRBJ1-1; a weak D match, TRBD1 (6 bases). CDR1 and CDR2 (germline): SGHVS, FQNEAQ. The V end lost 4 bases, the J end lost 5 bases, and 14 bases lay between the germline ends. This CDR3 region has 14 residues. CDR3 sequence: CASSSRGGGTEAFF. The CDR3 bases are TGTGCCAGCAGCTCTAGGGGGGGCGGGACTGAAGCTTTCTTT. Looking up the rest from reference TRBV7-8 and TRBJ1-1 gives the full variable domain: GAGVSQSPRYKVAKRGQDVALRCDPISGHVSLFWYQQALGQGPEFLTYFQNEAQLDKSGLPSDRFFAERPEGSVSTLKIQRTQQEDSAVYLCASSSRGGGTEAFFGQGTRLTVV.

The rearrangement links TRBV7-2 to TRBJ2-7, with 7 bases aligning to TRBD2. The germline V gene encodes CDR1 SGHTA and CDR2 FQGNSA. The CDR3 is 13 amino acids. J gave up 5 bases and V 5 bases, and 6 bases lay outside the gene matches. CDR3 nucleotide sequence: TGTGCCAGCAGCCTCCGGGGGGATGACGAGCAGTACTTC. Amino acid sequence: CASSLRGDDEQYF.

The J gene is TRBJ2-1, the V gene TRBV4-2; TRBD1 matches 7 bases. V lost 1 base and J lost 8; bases outside the gene matches: 11. CDR3 length: 16 amino acids. Germline values: CDR1 LGHNA, CDR2 YNFKEQ. The CDR3 nucleotides are TGTGCCAGCAGCCAAGTCGACCAGGGGGTTTTTCATGAGCAGTTCTTC. Translated, it gives CASSQVDQGVFHEQFF.

About this clone: At one end, the junction sequence differs from germline, possibly due to a read error. The gene calls are TRBV5-6 and TRBJ1-1; TRBD1 matches 8 bases. CDR3 length: 17 amino acids. The germline gives CDR1 SGHDT, CDR2 YYEEEE. CDR3 sequence: CASSLTTGALTDTEAFF. The CDR3, as DNA: TGTGCCAGCAGCTTAACGACAGGGGCCCTAACTGACACTGAAGCTTTTTTT.

The chain joins TRBV5-8 to TRBJ1-4; D is uncertain. The germline V and J ends were trimmed by 3 bases and 0 bases, with 21 bases remaining between them. CDR3 length: 19 amino acids. CDR1 is SGHTS and CDR2 is YDEGEE in the germline V gene. CDR3 loop: CASSSTRLSRHATNEKLFF. CDR3 nucleotides: TGTGCCAGCAGCTCGACCCGGTTGTCCAGACATGCAACTAATGAAAAACTGTTTTTT.

Regarding this clone: A read error may produce the germline difference seen at one junction end. This rearrangement joins TRBV11-2 to TRBJ2-3; 9 bases are a match to TRBD2. Germline V gives CDR1 SGHAT, CDR2 FQNNGV. The CDR3 has 15 residues. The CDR3 DNA follows: TGTGCCAGCATCTTAGCGGGGGTCAGCACAGATACGCAGTATTTT. Protein: CASILAGVSTDTQYF. Based on the CDR3 plus reference TRBV11-2 and TRBJ2-3, the full variable domain is EAGVAQSPRYKIIEKRQSVAFWCNPISGHATLYWYQQILGQGPKLLIQFQNNGVVDDSQLPKDRFSAERLKGVDSTLKIQPAKLEDSAVYLCASILAGVSTDTQYFGPGTRLTVL.

The chain uses TRBV7-9 and TRBJ1-1; D possibly corresponds to TRBD1 (6 bases). This CDR3 contains 15 residues. Trimming removed 5 bases at V and 1 base at J, with 14 bases between. Germline V gene sequence: CDR1 SEHNR, CDR2 FQNEAQ (reference sequence). This CDR3 is CASSPQQGANTEAFF. The CDR3 DNA sequence: TGTGCCAGCAGCCCACAACAGGGCGCGAACACTGAAGCTTTCTTT.

The chain carries TRBV28 and TRBJ1-4, with TRBD1 identical over 8 bases. The CDR3 has 15 residues. Germline V gives CDR1 MDHEN, CDR2 SYDVKM. Germline trimming cut 5 bases from V and 8 bases from J; bases unmatched to any gene: 10. This CDR3 is CASSRIGQGGEKLFF. CDR3 nucleotides: TGTGCCAGCAGTCGAATTGGACAGGGAGGGGAAAAACTGTTTTTT.

This clone showed up just once. The chain employs TRBV2 and TRBJ1-5; D not resolved. Germline CDR1 and CDR2: SNHLY and FYNNEI. The CDR3 totals 15 residues. Trimming cost V 1 base and J 4 bases, with 11 bases left between them. The CDR3 DNA reads TGTGCCAGCAGTGAAGGCCAGGCACCTAATCAGCCCCAGCATTTT. Its protein is CASSEGQAPNQPQHF.

V gene TRBV5-6 combines with J gene TRBJ1-2; maybe TRBD1 (5 bases). This CDR3 is built from 15 residues. V was clipped by 2 bases and J by 7 bases, with 18 bases between them. Germline lookup yields CDR1 SGHDT and CDR2 YYEEEE. CDR3 bases: TGTGCCAGCAGCTTCCGTCGGGGGTTGGCGCTTGGCTACACCTTC. This sequence encodes CASSFRRGLALGYTF.

This clone appeared a few times. J is TRBJ1-1 and V is TRBV19; possible D gene TRBD1, 5 bases. The V and J ends lost 7 bases and 5 bases respectively, with 23 bases between them. CDR1 and CDR2 (germline): LNHDA, SQIVND (reference sequence). This CDR3 has 16 residues. The CDR3 reads CASTPSAGRVWTEAFF. The CDR3 DNA reads as TGTGCCAGTACCCCCTCAGCGGGCAGGGTGTGGACTGAAGCTTTCTTT.

This chain joins TRBV27 and TRBJ2-7; TRBD2 matches at 9 bases. Germline V gene data show CDR1 as MNHEY and CDR2 as SMNVEV (reference sequence). J gave up 3 bases and V 5 bases, and 11 bases lay outside the gene matches. The CDR3 sequence is 16 residues long. CDR3 protein: CASSQPTGTSIYEQYF. The DNA for the CDR3 is TGTGCCAGCAGTCAACCAACCGGGACTAGCATCTACGAGCAGTACTTC.

J is TRBJ2-7 and V is TRBV4-1, with 9 bases aligning to TRBD1. Germline loops: CDR1 MGHRA, CDR2 YSYEKL. The V segment lost 0 bases and the J segment 2 bases; nucleotides outside the gene matches: 8. CDR3 length: 17 amino acids. In DNA form, the CDR3 reads TGCGCCAGCAGCCAAGATATTCCGGGACAGGGAACCTACGAGCAGTACTTC. Encoded protein: CASSQDIPGQGTYEQYF.

The chain has TRBV11-2 and TRBJ2-7; D may be TRBD1 (6 bases). The CDR3 length is 14 residues. The V gene's germline CDR1 is SGHAT and CDR2 FQNNGV. The V and J ends lost 2 bases and 0 bases respectively, with 8 bases between them. The CDR3 reads CASSLQGTSYEQYF. The CDR3 region has the DNA TGTGCCAGCAGCTTACAGGGGACCTCCTACGAGCAGTACTTC.

This clone appeared a few times. The chain carries TRBV2 and TRBJ1-6; D is unclear. This CDR3 comprises 14 residues. Germline V lookup: CDR1 SNHLY, CDR2 FYNNEI. The germline V and J ends were trimmed by 7 bases and 6 bases, with 13 bases remaining between them. The CDR3 DNA is TGTGCCAGCACCCTTGGGCCAGCTAATTCACCCCTCCACTTT. It yields the protein CASTLGPANSPLHF.